This T cell receptor (beta chain) was identified in a study of T cell repertoires in cytomegalovirus infection. Background on the study: Both recently identified HLA-C-restricted and well-studied HLA-B-restricted CMV epitopes were used in the study. Evidence of both CMV infection and a matching HLA type came from public TCR beta signatures.

This clonotype was counted only a few times. The antigen remains undetermined. The CDR3 has 14 amino acids. The germline V gene encodes CDR1 SGHTA and CDR2 FQGNSA. Germline trimming cut 7 bases from V and 1 base from J; bases unmatched to any gene: 6. Whole-study findings and limits: Carriers of CMV plus the relevant HLA were identified by cumulative public TCR beta family frequency. Predominance within the ex vivo response was attributable to HLA-C-restricted CMV-specific TCR beta clonotypes.

A single record per CDR3 protein comes from TCRdb applying MiXCR to the reads. The profile covers approximately 470,000 distinct CDR3 sequences, with about 42% appearing a single time and 35% to 50% taken by the ten largest. The sequence was collected from a human donor in good health (CMV status not recorded). Some clones in this sample may be carry-over from other donors' samples. The V gene is TRBV7-2, the J gene TRBJ1-1; 7 bases are a match to TRBD1. Material: cultured PBMCs, obtained from culture after CMV antigen stimulation. CDR3 sequence (DNA): TGTGCCAGCACGAGGGACAGACAGAACACTGAAGCTTTCTTT. This encodes CASTRDRQNTEAFF.